A selection of T cell receptor beta chains follows, all from one sample in a study of sequential checkpoint blockade in melanoma. Assay used: immunoSEQ multiplex PCR; TCRdb lists only in-frame clones, some missing. The sample yields roughly 17,000 clones, around 78% seen once. Source: CD8+ T cells sorted from blood (inferred from file names), taken from a patient given nivolumab and ipilimumab in sequence. All receptors derive from a human donor with melanoma. CDR3s include the opening cysteine and the closing phenylalanine or tryptophan. D genes are given only for firm matches. Expanded clones get a size class; other rows say once, few or many, or leave the size out.

J gene: TRBJ1-1; V gene: TRBV28; D gene: -; CDR3 length: 11; clone size: -; CDR3 DNA: TGTGCCAGCAGTTCCGTGACAGAAGCTTTCTTT; CDR3 protein: CASSSVTEAFF
J gene: TRBJ2-7; V gene: TRBV14; D gene: TRBD1; CDR3 length: 14; clone size: few; CDR3 DNA: TGTGCCAGCAGCCAGAGGGACAGGACATACGAGCAGTACTTC; CDR3 protein: CASSQRDRTYEQYF
J gene: TRBJ2-2; V gene: TRBV4-1; D gene: TRBD2; CDR3 length: 12; clone size: -; CDR3 DNA: TGCGCCAGCAGCCAAGACAGCGGGGAAATGTTTTTT; CDR3 protein: CASSQDSGEMFF
J gene: TRBJ2-7; V gene: TRBV4-3; D gene: -; CDR3 length: 15; clone size: -; CDR3 DNA: TGCGCCAGCAGCCAAGATACGGGAGAGCGCTACGAGCAGTACTTC; CDR3 protein: CASSQDTGERYEQYF
J gene: TRBJ2-7; V gene: TRBV7-3; D gene: TRBD2; CDR3 length: 14; clone size: -; CDR3 DNA: TGTGCCAGCAGCTTTGCGGGAGGGACTTACGAGCAGTACTTC; CDR3 protein: CASSFAGGTYEQYF
J gene: TRBJ1-1; V gene: TRBV7-2; D gene: TRBD1; CDR3 length: 17; clone size: once; CDR3 DNA: TGTGCCAGCAGCTTAGAGGGACAGGGGGTGCTTGACACTGAAGCTTTCTTT; CDR3 protein: CASSLEGQGVLDTEAFF
J gene: TRBJ2-7; V gene: TRBV9; D gene: -; CDR3 length: 12; clone size: -; CDR3 DNA: TGTGCCAGCAGCCCCAGCTCCTACGAGCAGTACTTC; CDR3 protein: CASSPSSYEQYF
J gene: TRBJ1-1; V gene: TRBV6-6; D gene: -; CDR3 length: 15; clone size: -; CDR3 DNA: TGTGCCAGCAGCTTCGCGGGGGGGGCTCAAGATGAAGCTTTCTTT; CDR3 protein: CASSFAGGAQDEAFF
J gene: TRBJ1-2; V gene: TRBV11-2; D gene: -; CDR3 length: 15; clone size: -; CDR3 DNA: TGTGCCAGCAGCTTAGCCGGGATGGGTAACTATGGCTACACCTTC; CDR3 protein: CASSLAGMGNYGYTF
J gene: TRBJ2-7; V gene: TRBV6-5; D gene: -; CDR3 length: 15; clone size: once; CDR3 DNA: TGTGCCAGCAGGGGCTGGACCAGGGATTCCTACGAGCAGTACTTC; CDR3 protein: CASRGWTRDSYEQYF
J gene: TRBJ2-1; V gene: TRBV7-9; D gene: TRBD2; CDR3 length: 18; clone size: -; CDR3 DNA: TGTGCCAGCAGTTGGGCCTTTCCAGCGGGGGCGCGCTACAATGAGCAGTTCTTC; CDR3 protein: CASSWAFPAGARYNEQFF
J gene: TRBJ2-1; V gene: TRBV7-9; D gene: TRBD1; CDR3 length: 16; clone size: -; CDR3 DNA: TGTGCCAGCAGCTTAAAAACAGGGGGAACCTACAATGAGCAGTTCTTC; CDR3 protein: CASSLKTGGTYNEQFF
J gene: TRBJ2-7; V gene: TRBV5-4; D gene: -; CDR3 length: 16; clone size: -; CDR3 DNA: TGTGCCAGCAGGCCCCTGGCGGCCTCCGAGGGCTACGAGCAGTACTTC; CDR3 protein: CASRPLAASEGYEQYF
J gene: TRBJ1-2; V gene: TRBV5-4; D gene: -; CDR3 length: 15; clone size: -; CDR3 DNA: TGTGCCAGCAGCTCTCGGGGGGCTTTGTCGTATGGCTACACCTTC; CDR3 protein: CASSSRGALSYGYTF
J gene: TRBJ1-1; V gene: TRBV28; D gene: -; CDR3 length: 15; clone size: once; CDR3 DNA: TGTGCCAGCAGTTTAGACAGGTCGGCACGGTATCAAGCTTTCTTT; CDR3 protein: CASSLDRSARYQAFF
J gene: TRBJ2-3; V gene: TRBV7-6; D gene: -; CDR3 length: 13; clone size: -; CDR3 DNA: TGTGCCAGCAGCTTAGGCCGGGGAGATACGCAGTATTTT; CDR3 protein: CASSLGRGDTQYF
J gene: TRBJ2-7; V gene: TRBV27; D gene: TRBD2; CDR3 length: 15; clone size: -; CDR3 DNA: TGTGCCAGCAGTTCACTAGCGGGTGAGGAGTACGAGCAGTACTTC; CDR3 protein: CASSSLAGEEYEQYF
J gene: TRBJ2-7; V gene: TRBV7-3; D gene: -; CDR3 length: 16; clone size: few; CDR3 DNA: TGTGCCAGCAGCTGGGGACATAGAGCGAGCTCCTACGAGCAGTACTTC; CDR3 protein: CASSWGHRASSYEQYF
J gene: TRBJ1-1; V gene: TRBV27; D gene: -; CDR3 length: 14; clone size: -; CDR3 DNA: TGTGCCAGCAGTTCAGATGCGGAGGCTCGAACAGCTTTCTTT; CDR3 protein: CASSSDAEARTAFF